Each of the 3 T cell receptor beta chains below was sequenced from the same sample in a study of blood T cell repertoires in COVID-19. The protocol was immunoSEQ multiplex PCR, while the TCRdb copy is restricted to in-frame clones and leaves out a portion. The data show roughly 230,000 clones, around 89% seen once. Sequenced material: peripheral blood. The receptors originated from a woman in her sixties or seventies with COVID-19, enrolled during active disease.

J is TRBJ2-5 and V is TRBV6-2 or TRBV6-3, with D tentatively TRBD2 (5 bases). Germline-derived CDR1 and CDR2 are MNHEY and SVGEGT. The CDR3 runs 16 residues. Trimming took off 6 bases at V and 0 bases at J, with 17 bases between the two ends. Written as DNA, the CDR3 is TGTGCCAGCAGCCCCCCCCGCGGGCGGAACCAAGAGACCCAGTACTTC. Residues: CASSPPRGRNQETQYF.

DNA of the CDR3: TGTGCCATCAGTGAGTCGGCGGGATACGAAAAACTGTTTTTT. Protein sequence: CAISESAGYEKLFF. This chain uses TRBV10-3 with TRBJ1-4; D not resolved. The CDR3 spans 14 residues. V was shortened by 0 bases and J by 8 bases, with 10 bases between the two germline ends. Per the germline V gene, CDR1 is ENHRY and CDR2 is SYGVKD.

The genes are TRBV4-3 and TRBJ2-6, with D possibly TRBD2 on 5 matching bases. Trimming took 0 bases from V and 2 from J, leaving 8 bases between them. Germline V gene data show CDR1 as LGHNA and CDR2 as YSLEER. The CDR3 contains 16 residues. This CDR3 is CASSQDGGPGANVLTF. In DNA form, the CDR3 reads TGCGCCAGCAGCCAAGATGGAGGTCCTGGGGCCAACGTCCTGACTTTC.